The 2 T cell receptor beta chains below come from one sample, sequenced in a study of CD8+CD57+ T cells in acquired aplastic anemia. Genomic DNA templated the TCR beta VDJ and CDR3 profiling. TCRdb analysed the reads with MiXCR anew, one entry per CDR3 protein. Of about 110,000 distinct CDR3 sequences in the sample, 40% to 65% are singletons; the top ten hold roughly a third. The specimen was sorted CD4+, CD8+, or CD8+CD57+ T cells (not recorded which) from PBMCs. The receptors here all came from a human donor in good health, serving as a control.

This clonotype was counted once. The genes are TRBV20-1 and TRBJ2-7; unclear D gene. Per germline, CDR1 DFQATT and CDR2 SNEGSKA (reference sequence). The CDR3 has 11 residues. The V and J ends lost 3 bases and 0 bases respectively, with 3 bases between them. The CDR3 sequence is CSARSSYEQYF. The CDR3 DNA follows: TGCAGTGCTAGGAGCTCCTACGAGCAGTACTTC.

The chain uses TRBV12-3 or TRBV12-4 and TRBJ2-3; 7 nucleotides align to TRBD2. The CDR3 has 13 amino acids. Trimming took 7 bases from V and 3 from J; bases not matched to a gene: 4. As DNA, the CDR3 is TGTGCCAGCACCTTGCGGGGGACAGATACGCAGTATTTT. Encoded protein: CASTLRGTDTQYF.